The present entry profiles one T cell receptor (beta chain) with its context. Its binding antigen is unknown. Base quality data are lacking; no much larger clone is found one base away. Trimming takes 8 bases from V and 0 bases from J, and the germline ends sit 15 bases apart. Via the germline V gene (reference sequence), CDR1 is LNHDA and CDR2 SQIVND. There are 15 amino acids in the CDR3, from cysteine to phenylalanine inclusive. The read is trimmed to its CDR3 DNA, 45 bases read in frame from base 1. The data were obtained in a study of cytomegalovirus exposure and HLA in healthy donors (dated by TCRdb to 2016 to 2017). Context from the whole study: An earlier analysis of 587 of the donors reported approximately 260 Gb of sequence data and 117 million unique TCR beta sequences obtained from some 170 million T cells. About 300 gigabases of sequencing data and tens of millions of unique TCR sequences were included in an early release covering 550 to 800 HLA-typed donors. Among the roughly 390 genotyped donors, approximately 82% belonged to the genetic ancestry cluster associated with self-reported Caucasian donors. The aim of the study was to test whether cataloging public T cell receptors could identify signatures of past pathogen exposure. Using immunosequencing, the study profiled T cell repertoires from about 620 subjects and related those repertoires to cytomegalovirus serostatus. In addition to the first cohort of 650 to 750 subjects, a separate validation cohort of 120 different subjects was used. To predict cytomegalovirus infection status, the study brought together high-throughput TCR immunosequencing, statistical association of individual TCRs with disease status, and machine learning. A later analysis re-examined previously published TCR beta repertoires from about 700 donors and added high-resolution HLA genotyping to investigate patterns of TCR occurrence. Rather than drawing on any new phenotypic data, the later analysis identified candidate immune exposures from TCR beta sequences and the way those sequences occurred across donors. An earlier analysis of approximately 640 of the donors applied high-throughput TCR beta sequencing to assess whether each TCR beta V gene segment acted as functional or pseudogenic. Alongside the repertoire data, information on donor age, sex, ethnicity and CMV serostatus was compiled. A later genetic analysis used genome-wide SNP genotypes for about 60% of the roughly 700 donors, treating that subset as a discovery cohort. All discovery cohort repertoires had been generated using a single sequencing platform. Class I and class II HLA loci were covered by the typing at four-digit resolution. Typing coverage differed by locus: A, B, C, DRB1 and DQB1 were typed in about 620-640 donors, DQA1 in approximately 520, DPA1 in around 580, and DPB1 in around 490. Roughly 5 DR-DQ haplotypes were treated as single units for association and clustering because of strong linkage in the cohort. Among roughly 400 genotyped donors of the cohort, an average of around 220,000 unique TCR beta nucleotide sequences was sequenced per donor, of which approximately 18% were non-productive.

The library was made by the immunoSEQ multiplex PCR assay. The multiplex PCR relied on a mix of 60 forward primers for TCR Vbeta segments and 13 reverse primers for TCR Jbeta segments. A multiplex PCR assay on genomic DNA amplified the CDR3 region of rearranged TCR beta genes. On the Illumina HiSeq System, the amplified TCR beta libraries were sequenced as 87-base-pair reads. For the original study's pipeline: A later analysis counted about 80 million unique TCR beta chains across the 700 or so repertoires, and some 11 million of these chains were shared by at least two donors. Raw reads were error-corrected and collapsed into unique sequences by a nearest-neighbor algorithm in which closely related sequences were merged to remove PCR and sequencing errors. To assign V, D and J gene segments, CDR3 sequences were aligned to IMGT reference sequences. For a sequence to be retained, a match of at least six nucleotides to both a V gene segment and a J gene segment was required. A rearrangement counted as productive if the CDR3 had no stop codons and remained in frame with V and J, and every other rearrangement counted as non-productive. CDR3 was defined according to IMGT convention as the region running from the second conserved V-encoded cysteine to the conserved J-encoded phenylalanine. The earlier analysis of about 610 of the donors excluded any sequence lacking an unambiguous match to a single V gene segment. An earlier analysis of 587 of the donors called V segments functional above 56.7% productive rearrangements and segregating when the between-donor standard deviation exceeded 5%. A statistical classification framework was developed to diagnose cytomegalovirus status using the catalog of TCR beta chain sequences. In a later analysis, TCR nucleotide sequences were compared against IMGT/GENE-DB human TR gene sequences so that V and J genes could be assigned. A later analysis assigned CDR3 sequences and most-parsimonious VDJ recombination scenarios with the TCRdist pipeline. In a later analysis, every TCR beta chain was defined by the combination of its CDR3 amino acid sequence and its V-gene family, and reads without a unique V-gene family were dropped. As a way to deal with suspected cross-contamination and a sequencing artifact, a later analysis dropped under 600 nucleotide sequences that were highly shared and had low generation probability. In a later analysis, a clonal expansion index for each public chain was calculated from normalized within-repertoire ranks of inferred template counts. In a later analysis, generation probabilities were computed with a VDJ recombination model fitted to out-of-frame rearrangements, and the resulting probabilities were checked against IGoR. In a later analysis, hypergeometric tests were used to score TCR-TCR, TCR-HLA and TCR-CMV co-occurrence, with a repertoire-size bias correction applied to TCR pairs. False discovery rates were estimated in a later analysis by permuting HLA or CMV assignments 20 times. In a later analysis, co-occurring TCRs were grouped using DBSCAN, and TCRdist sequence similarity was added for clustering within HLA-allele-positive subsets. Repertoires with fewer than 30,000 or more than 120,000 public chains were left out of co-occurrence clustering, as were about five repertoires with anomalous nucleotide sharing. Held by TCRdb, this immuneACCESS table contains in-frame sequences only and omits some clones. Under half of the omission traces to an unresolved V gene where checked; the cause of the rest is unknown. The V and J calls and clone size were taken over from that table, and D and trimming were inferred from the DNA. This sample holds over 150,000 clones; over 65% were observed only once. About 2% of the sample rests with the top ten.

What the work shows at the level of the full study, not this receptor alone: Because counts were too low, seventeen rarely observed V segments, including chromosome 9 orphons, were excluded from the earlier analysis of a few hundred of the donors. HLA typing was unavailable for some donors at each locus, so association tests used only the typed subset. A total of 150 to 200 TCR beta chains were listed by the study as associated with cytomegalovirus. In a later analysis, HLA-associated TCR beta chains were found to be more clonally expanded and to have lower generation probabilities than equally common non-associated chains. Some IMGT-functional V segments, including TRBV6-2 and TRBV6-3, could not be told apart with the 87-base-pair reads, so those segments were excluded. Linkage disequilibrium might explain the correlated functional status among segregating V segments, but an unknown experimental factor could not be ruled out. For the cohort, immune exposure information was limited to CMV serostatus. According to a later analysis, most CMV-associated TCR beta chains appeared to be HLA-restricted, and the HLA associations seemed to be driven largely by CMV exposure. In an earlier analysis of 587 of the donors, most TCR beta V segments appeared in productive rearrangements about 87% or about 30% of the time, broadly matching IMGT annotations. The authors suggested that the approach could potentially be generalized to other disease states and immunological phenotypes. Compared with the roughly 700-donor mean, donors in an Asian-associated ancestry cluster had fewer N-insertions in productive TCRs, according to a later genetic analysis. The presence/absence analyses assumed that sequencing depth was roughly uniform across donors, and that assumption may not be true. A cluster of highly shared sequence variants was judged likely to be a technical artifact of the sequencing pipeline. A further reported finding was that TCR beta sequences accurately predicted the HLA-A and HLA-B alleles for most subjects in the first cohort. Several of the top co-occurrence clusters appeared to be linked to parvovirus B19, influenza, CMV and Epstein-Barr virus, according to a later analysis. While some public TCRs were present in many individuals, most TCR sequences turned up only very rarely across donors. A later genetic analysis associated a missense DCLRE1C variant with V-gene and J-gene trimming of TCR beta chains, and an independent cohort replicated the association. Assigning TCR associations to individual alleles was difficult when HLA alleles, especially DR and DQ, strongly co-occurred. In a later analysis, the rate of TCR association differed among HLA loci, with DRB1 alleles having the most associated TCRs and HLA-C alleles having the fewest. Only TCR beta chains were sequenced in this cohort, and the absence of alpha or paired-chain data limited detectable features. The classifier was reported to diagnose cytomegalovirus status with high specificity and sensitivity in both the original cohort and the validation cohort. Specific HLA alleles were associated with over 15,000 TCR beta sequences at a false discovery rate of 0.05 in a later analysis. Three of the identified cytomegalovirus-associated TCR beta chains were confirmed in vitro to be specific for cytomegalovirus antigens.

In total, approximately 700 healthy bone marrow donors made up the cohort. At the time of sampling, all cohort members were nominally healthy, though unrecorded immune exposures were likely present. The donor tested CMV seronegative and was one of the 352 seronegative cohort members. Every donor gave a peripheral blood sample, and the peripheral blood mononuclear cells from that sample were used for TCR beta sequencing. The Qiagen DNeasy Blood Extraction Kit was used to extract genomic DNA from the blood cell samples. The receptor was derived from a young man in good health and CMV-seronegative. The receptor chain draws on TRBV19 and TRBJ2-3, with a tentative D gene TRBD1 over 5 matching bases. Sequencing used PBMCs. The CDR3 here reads CASRALGDSTDTQYF. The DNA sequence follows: TGTGCCAGTCGGGCCCTAGGGGATAGCACAGATACGCAGTATTTT.